This passage covers 15 T cell receptor beta chains from one sample sequenced in a study of spatial heterogeneity in lung cancer. Sample time point: sample taken at primary tumor resection. Whole RNA came from tumor, nontumor lung or frozen PBMC and was sequenced without being sorted. TCRdb re-analysed the 5' RACE reads in MiXCR, keeping a single row per CDR3 protein. Counted here are some 47,000 distinct CDR3 sequences, roughly 7.2% occurring once; the ten biggest clones make up about 12%. The sample in question was PBMCs, obtained at surgery. Receptor source: a female donor with early-stage non-small cell lung cancer.

This clonotype was seen repeatedly, ten times or more. This chain connects TRBV11-2 to TRBJ1-1; perhaps TRBD1 as D (6 bases). Per germline, CDR1 SGHAT and CDR2 FQNNGV. The CDR3 has 13 amino acids. V was trimmed by 4 bases and J by 1 base, leaving 7 bases between them. Here the CDR3 reads CASSSQGNTEAFF. DNA for the CDR3: TGTGCCAGCAGCTCACAGGGGAACACTGAAGCTTTCTTT.

There are a few counts of this clonotype. The CDR3 spells CASSPVTGELFF. The CDR3 nucleotides read TGTGCCAGCTCCCCAGTAACCGGGGAGCTGTTTTTT. J is TRBJ2-2 and V is TRBV18, with D unresolved. There are 12 residues in the CDR3. Between the trimmed V and J ends, which lost 6 bases and 5 bases, there was a span of 7 bases. The germline V gene encodes CDR1 KGHSH and CDR2 LQKENI.

V and J are TRBV7-2 and TRBJ1-1; tentatively, D is TRBD1 (5 bases). Germline CDR1 reads SGHTA; CDR2 reads FQGNSA. The CDR3 runs 14 residues. V lost 1 base and J lost 6, with 12 bases in between. The CDR3: CASSLGGTVAEAFF. For the CDR3, the DNA is TGTGCCAGCAGCTTAGGCGGGACGGTTGCTGAAGCTTTCTTT. The whole variable domain, filled in from reference TRBV7-2 and TRBJ1-1, reads GAGVSQSPSNKVTEKGKDVELRCDPISGHTALYWYRQSLGQGLEFLIYFQGNSAPDKSGLPSDRFSAERTGGSVSTLTIQRTQQEDSAVYLCASSLGGTVAEAFFGQGTRLTVV.

The V call is TRBV9, the J call TRBJ2-7; a weak D match, TRBD1 (6 bases). The CDR3 covers 16 residues. CDR1 and CDR2 (germline): SGDLS, YYNGEE. V gave up 4 bases and J gave up 2 bases, with 19 bases separating them. The chain's CDR3 is CASSPKTQGKAYEQYF. The CDR3 region has the DNA TGTGCCAGCAGCCCAAAGACCCAGGGGAAAGCCTACGAGCAGTACTTC.

This clonotype was counted many times. The J gene is TRBJ2-1, the V gene TRBV12-3 or TRBV12-4, with 7 bases lining up with TRBD2. The CDR3 is 13 amino acids. With 8 bases clipped from V and 4 bases from J, the junction kept 5 bases outside the gene matches. The CDR3 coding sequence is TGTGCCAGCGGGAGGGCTCCGTACAATGAGCAGTTCTTC. It is translated as CASGRAPYNEQFF.

This clonotype was seen only a few times. The V and J genes are TRBV15 and TRBJ1-5; TRBD1 aligns across 7 bases. CDR1 and CDR2 from the germline V gene are LNHNV and YYDKDF (reference sequence). CDR3 length equals 14 residues. V gave up 7 bases and J gave up 6 bases; unmatched junction bases: 9. This chain's CDR3 is CATNHDRVGQPQHF. In nucleotides, the CDR3 is TGTGCCACCAACCATGACAGGGTAGGTCAGCCCCAGCATTTT.

This clonotype was seen at least ten times. The chain carries TRBV12-3 or TRBV12-4 and TRBJ1-3, with a tentative D call TRBD1 (6 bases). This CDR3 region has 14 residues. Trimming removed 2 bases at V and 3 bases at J, with 8 bases between. CDR3 DNA sequence: TGTGCCAGCAGTTTAAACAGGGTTGGAAACACCATATATTTT. Translated, it gives CASSLNRVGNTIYF.

The rearrangement uses TRBV6-2 or TRBV6-3 and TRBJ2-7; 10 bases fit TRBD2. Trimming cost V 0 bases and J 2 bases; bases outside gene matches: 7. This CDR3 is 17 amino acids long. In germline, CDR1 is MNHEY, CDR2 SVGEGT. The CDR3 bases are TGTGCCAGCAGTTACTCGAGTCTAGCGGGGGCGACCTACGAGCAGTACTTC. This codes for CASSYSSLAGATYEQYF.

This clonotype has more than one count but fewer than ten. The chain couples TRBV5-4 to TRBJ2-1; D remains ambiguous. The V gene lost 3 bases and the J gene lost 5 bases, with 9 bases spanning the gap. Looked up from germline, CDR1 is SGHNT and CDR2 is YYREEE (reference sequence). The CDR3 runs 13 residues. CDR3 nucleotides: TGTGCCAGCAGCTCCCCTGGAGACAATGAGCAGTTCTTC. Protein product: CASSSPGDNEQFF.

This clonotype was counted a few times. The chain links TRBV2 to TRBJ1-2; D might be TRBD1 (5 bases). CDR1 SNHLY and CDR2 FYNNEI come from the germline V gene. CDR3 size: 13 residues. Trimming left V 4 bases short and J 6 bases short, with 12 bases between. DNA of the CDR3: TGTGCCAGCAGTGTTGTGGGGGTCGATGGCTACACCTTC. Amino acids: CASSVVGVDGYTF. The full variable domain, in which reference TRBV2 and TRBJ1-2 provide the parts outside the CDR3, is EPEVTQTPSHQVTQMGQEVILRCVPISNHLYFYWYRQILGQKVEFLVSFYNNEISEKSEIFDDQFSVERPDGSNFTLKIRSTKLEDSAMYFCASSVVGVDGYTFGSGTRLTVV.

This clonotype showed up many times. CDR3 sequence reads: CASSFDFGTLEAFF. The CDR3 DNA reads TGTGCCAGCAGCTTCGACTTCGGGACGCTTGAAGCTTTCTTT. The chain uses TRBV7-2 and TRBJ1-1; tentative D call: TRBD1 (5 bases). The germline V and J ends were trimmed by 3 bases and 7 bases, with 15 bases remaining between them. CDR1 is SGHTA, CDR2 FQGNSA, per germline. This CDR3 has 14 residues.

This clonotype was observed a few times. CDR3 DNA sequence: TGTGCCAGCAGCGGTCCGTGGGACAGATACAATGAGCAGTTCTTC. This translates into CASSGPWDRYNEQFF. This chain joins TRBV9 and TRBJ2-1, with 7 bases matching TRBD1. CDR3 size: 15 residues. Germline V gene sequence: CDR1 SGDLS, CDR2 YYNGEE. Trimming took 3 bases from V and 4 from J; bases not matched to a gene: 7.

This clonotype turned up a few times. The V gene is TRBV5-1, the J gene TRBJ2-2; possible D gene TRBD2, 6 bases. The CDR3 is 15 residues long. Trimming took 3 bases from V and 6 from J, leaving 15 bases between them. In germline, CDR1 is SGHRS, CDR2 YFSETQ. The CDR3 is CASSSGTGIAGELFF. In DNA, the CDR3 is TGCGCCAGCAGCTCCGGGACTGGGATCGCCGGGGAGCTGTTTTTT. The full variable domain, completed using reference TRBV5-1 and TRBJ2-2, is KAGVTQTPRYLIKTRGQQVTLSCSPISGHRSVSWYQQTPGQGLQFLFEYFSETQRNKGNFPGRFSGRQFSNSRSEMNVSTLELGDSALYLCASSSGTGIAGELFFGEGSRLTVL.

This clonotype was observed a handful of times. This sequence joins TRBV3-1 and TRBJ1-5, with a weak D call TRBD1 (6 bases). This CDR3 comprises 19 residues. The V and J ends lost 0 bases and 5 bases respectively, with 23 bases between them. From germline, CDR1 is LGHDT and CDR2 YNNKEL (reference sequence). Here the CDR3 DNA reads TGTGCCAGCAGCCAAGATGGGAGGACAGTCCTTTTCCGTCATCAGCCCCAGCATTTT. The encoded protein is CASSQDGRTVLFRHQPQHF.

This sequence joins TRBV11-3 and TRBJ2-1; TRBD1 matches 7 bases. There are 17 residues in the CDR3. Germline V CDR1 and CDR2: SGHNT, YENEEA. V was clipped by 1 base and J by 9 bases; unmatched bases: 15. The CDR3 sequence is CASSLARQGQRFGEQFF. The DNA of the CDR3 is TGTGCCAGCAGCTTAGCCCGACAGGGTCAGAGGTTTGGTGAGCAGTTCTTC.